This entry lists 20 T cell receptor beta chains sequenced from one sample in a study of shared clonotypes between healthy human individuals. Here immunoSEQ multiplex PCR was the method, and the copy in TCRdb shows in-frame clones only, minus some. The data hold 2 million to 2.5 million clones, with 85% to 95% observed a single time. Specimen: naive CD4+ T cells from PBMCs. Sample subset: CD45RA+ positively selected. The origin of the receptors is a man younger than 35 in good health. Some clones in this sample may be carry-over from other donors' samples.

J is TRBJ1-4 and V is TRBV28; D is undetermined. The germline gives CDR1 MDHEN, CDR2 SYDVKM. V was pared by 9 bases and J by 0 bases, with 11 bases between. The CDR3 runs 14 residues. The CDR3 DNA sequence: TGTGCCAGTACTAAGCCTACAACTAATGAAAAACTGTTTTTT. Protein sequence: CASTKPTTNEKLFF.

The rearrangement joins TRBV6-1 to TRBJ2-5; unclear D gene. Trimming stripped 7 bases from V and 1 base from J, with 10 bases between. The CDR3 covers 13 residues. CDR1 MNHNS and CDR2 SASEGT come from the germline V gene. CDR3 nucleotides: TGTGCCAGCATTAGGGCGGTCCAAGAGACCCAGTACTTC. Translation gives CASIRAVQETQYF.

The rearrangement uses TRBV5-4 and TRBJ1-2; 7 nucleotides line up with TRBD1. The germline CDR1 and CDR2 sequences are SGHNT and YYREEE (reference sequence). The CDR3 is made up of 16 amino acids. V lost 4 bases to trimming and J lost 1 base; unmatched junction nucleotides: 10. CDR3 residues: CASSQDRDRFNYGYTF. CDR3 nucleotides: TGTGCCAGCAGCCAAGACCGGGACAGATTTAACTATGGCTACACCTTC.

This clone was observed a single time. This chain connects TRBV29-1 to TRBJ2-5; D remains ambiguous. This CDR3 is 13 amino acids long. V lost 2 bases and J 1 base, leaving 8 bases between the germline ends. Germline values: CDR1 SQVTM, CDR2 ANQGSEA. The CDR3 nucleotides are TGCAGCGTTGAACAGGTACTCCAAGAGACCCAGTACTTC. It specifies CSVEQVLQETQYF.

The CDR3 DNA reads TGCGCCAGCAGCCAAGACAGGGGGCGGAGGTACGAGCAGTACTTC. This translates into CASSQDRGRRYEQYF. The rearrangement uses TRBV4-1 and TRBJ2-7; 8 nucleotides match TRBD1. This CDR3 region has 15 residues. The V segment lost 0 bases and the J segment 4 bases; nucleotides outside the gene matches: 5. In germline, CDR1 is MGHRA, CDR2 YSYEKL.

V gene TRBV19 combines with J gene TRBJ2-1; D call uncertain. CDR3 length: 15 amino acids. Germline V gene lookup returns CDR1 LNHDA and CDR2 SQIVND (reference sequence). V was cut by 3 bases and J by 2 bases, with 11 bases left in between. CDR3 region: CASSIVGITYNEQFF. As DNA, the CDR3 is TGTGCCAGTAGTATTGTGGGGATAACCTACAATGAGCAGTTCTTC.

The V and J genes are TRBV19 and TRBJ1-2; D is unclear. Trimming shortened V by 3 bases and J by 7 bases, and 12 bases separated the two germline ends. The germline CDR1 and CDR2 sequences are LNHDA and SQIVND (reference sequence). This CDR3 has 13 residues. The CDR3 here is CASSMSTVLGYTF. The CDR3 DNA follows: TGTGCCAGTAGTATGTCCACAGTTCTTGGCTACACCTTC.

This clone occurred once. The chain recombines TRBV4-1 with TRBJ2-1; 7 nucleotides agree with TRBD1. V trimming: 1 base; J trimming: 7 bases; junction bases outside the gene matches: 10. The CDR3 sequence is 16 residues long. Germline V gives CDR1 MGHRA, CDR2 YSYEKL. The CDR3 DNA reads TGCGCCAGCAGCCAAGGGGGCAGGGGGATATGGAATGAGCAGTTCTTC. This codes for CASSQGGRGIWNEQFF.

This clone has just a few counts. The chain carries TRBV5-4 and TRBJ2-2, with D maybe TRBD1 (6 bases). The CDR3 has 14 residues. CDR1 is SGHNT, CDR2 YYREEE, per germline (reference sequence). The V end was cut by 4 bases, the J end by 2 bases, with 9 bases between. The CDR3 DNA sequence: TGTGCCAGCAGCAGGGACACCAACACCGGGGAGCTGTTTTTT. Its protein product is CASSRDTNTGELFF.

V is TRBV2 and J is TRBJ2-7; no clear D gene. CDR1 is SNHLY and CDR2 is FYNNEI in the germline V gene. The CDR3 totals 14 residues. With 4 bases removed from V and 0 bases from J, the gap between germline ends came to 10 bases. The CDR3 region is CASSGAGASYEQYF. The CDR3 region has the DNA TGTGCCAGCAGTGGAGCAGGAGCCTCCTACGAGCAGTACTTC.

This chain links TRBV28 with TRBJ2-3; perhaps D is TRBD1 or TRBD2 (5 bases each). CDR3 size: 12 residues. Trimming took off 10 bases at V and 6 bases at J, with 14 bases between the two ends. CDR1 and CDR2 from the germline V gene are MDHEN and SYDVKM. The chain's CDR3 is CATGIQVDTQYF. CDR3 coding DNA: TGTGCCACCGGGATACAGGTTGATACGCAGTATTTT.

In DNA, the CDR3 is TGCAGCCAAACTCGGGGGGACACTGAAGCTTTCTTT. Protein: CSQTRGDTEAFF. The chain is built from TRBV29-1 and TRBJ1-1, with D possibly matching TRBD1 (5 bases). Trimming stripped 8 bases from V and 3 bases from J, with 13 bases between. CDR1 is SQVTM, CDR2 ANQGSEA, per germline. The CDR3 has 12 residues.

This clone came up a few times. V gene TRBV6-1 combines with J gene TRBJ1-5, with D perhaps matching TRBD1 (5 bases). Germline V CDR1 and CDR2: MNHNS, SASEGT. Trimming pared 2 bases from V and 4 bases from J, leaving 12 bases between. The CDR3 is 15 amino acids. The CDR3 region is CASSEMSRANQPQHF. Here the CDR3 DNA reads TGTGCCAGCAGTGAAATGAGCAGGGCGAATCAGCCCCAGCATTTT.

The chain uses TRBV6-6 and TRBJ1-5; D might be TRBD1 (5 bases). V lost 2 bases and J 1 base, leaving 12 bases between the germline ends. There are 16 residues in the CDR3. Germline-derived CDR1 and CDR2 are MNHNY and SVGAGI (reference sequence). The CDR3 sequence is CASSYGAGRSNQPQHF. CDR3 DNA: TGTGCCAGCAGTTACGGGGCAGGGCGAAGCAATCAGCCCCAGCATTTT.

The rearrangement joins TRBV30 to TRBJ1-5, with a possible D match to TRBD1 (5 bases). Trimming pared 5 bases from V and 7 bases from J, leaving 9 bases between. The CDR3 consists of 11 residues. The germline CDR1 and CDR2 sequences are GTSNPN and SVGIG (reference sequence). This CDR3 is CAWGKGQPQHF. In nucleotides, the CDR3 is TGTGCCTGGGGTAAGGGGCAGCCCCAGCATTTT.

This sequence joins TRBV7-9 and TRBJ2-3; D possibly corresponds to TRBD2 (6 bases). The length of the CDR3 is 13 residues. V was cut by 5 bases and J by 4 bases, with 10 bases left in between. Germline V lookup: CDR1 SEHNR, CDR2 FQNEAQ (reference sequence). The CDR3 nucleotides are TGTGCCAGCAGCGACGGACTATCAGATACGCAGTATTTT. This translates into CASSDGLSDTQYF. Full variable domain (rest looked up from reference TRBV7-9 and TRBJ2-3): DTGVSQNPRHKITKRGQNVTFRCDPISEHNRLYWYRQTLGQGPEFLTYFQNEAQLEKSRLLSDRFSAERPKGSFSTLEIQRTEQGDSAMYLCASSDGLSDTQYFGPGTRLTVL.

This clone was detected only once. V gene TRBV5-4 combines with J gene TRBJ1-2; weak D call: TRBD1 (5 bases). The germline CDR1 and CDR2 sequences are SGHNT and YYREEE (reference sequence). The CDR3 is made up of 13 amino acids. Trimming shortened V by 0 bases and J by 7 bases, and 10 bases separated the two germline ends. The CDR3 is CASSLDWDAGYTF. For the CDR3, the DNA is TGTGCCAGCAGCTTGGATTGGGACGCTGGCTACACCTTC.

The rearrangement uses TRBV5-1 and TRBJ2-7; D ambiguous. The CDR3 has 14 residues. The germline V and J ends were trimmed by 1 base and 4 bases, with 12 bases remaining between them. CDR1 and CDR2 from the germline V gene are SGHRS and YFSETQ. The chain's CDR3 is CASSLYSRSYEQYF. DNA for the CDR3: TGCGCCAGCAGCTTGTATAGCCGGTCTTACGAGCAGTACTTC.

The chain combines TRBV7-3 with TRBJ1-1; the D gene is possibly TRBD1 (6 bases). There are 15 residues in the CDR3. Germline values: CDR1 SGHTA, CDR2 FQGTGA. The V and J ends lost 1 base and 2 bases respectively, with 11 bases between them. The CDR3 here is CASSLIGTPNTEAFF. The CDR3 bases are TGTGCCAGCAGCTTAATAGGGACACCCAACACTGAAGCTTTCTTT.

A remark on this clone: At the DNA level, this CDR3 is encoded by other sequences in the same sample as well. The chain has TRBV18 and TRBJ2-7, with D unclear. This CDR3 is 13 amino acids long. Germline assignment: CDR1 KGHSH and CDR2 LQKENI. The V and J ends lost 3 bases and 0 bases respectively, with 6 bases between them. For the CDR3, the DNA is TGTGCCAGCTCACCTCGTCGCTCCTACGAGCAGTACTTC. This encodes CASSPRRSYEQYF.